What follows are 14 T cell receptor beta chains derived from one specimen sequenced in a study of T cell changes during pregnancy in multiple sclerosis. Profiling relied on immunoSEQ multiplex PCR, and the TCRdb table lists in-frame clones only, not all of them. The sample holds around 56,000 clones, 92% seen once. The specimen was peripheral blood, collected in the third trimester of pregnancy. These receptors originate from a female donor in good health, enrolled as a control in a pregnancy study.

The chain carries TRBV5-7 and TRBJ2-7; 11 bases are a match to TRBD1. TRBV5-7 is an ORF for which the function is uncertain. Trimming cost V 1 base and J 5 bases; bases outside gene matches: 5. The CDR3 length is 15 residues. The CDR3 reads CASSLRGQGGHEQYF. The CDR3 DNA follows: TGTGCCAGCAGCTTGAGGGGACAGGGGGGCCACGAGCAGTACTTC.

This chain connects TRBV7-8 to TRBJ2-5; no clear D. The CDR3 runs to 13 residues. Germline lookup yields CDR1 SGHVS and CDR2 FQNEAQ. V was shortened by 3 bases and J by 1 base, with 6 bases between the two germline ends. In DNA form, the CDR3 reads TGTGCCAGCAGCTTTTCTGTCCAAGAGACCCAGTACTTC. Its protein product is CASSFSVQETQYF.

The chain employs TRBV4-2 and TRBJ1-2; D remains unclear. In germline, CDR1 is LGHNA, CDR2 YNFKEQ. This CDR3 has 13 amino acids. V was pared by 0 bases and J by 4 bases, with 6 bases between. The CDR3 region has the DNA TGTGCCAGCAGCCAAGACGGGTCCTATGGCTACACCTTC. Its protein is CASSQDGSYGYTF.

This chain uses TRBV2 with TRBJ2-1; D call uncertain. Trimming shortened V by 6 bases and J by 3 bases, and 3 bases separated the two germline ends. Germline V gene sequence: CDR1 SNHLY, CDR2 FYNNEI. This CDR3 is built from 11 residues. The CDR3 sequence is CASSFYNEQFF. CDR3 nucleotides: TGTGCCAGCAGCTTCTACAATGAGCAGTTCTTC.

CDR3 in DNA: TGTGCCAGTAGTCCGGGACAGGGGCCTAACTACGAGCAGTACTTC. Residues: CASSPGQGPNYEQYF. The rearrangement uses TRBV19 and TRBJ2-7, with 10 positions matching TRBD1. Germline V CDR1 and CDR2: LNHDA, SQIVND (reference sequence). V gave up 5 bases and J gave up 3 bases; unmatched junction bases: 7. CDR3 length: 15 amino acids.

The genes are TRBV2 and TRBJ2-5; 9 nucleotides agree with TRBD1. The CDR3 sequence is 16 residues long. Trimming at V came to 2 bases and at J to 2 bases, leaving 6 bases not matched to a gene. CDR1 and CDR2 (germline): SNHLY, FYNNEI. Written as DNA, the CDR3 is TGTGCCAGCAGTGAAAGGTACAGGGGGCGACAAGAGACCCAGTACTTC. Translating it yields CASSERYRGRQETQYF.

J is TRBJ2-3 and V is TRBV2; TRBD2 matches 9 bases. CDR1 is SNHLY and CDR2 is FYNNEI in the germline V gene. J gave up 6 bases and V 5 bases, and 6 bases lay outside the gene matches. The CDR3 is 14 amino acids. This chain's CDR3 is CASSLSGGRDTQYF. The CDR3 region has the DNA TGTGCCAGCAGTCTTAGCGGGGGACGGGATACGCAGTATTTT.

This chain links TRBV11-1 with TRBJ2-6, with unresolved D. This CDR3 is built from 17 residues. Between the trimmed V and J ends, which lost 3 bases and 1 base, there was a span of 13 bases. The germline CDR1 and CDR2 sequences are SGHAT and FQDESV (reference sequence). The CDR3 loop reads CASSFPRSSSGANVLTF. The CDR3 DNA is TGTGCCAGCAGCTTTCCCAGGTCGAGTTCTGGGGCCAACGTCCTGACTTTC.

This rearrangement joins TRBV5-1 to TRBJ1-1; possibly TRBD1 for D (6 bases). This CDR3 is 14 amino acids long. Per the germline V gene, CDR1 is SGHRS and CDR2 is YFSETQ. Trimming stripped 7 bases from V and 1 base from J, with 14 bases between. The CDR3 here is CASFFGGANTEAFF. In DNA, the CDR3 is TGCGCCAGCTTTTTTGGGGGCGCGAACACTGAAGCTTTCTTT.

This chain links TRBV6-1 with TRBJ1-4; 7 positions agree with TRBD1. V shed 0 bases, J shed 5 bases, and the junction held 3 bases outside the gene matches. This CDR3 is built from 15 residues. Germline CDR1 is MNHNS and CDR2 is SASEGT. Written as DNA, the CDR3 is TGTGCCAGCAGTGAAGCCGGCAGGGGGAATGAAAAACTGTTTTTT. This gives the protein CASSEAGRGNEKLFF.

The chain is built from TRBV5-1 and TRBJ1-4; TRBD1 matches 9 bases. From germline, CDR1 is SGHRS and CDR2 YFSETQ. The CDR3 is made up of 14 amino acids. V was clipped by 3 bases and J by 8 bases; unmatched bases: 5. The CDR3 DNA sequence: TGCGCCAGCAGCTCCGGGACAGGGACGGAAAAACTGTTTTTT. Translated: CASSSGTGTEKLFF. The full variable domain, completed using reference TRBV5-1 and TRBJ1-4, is KAGVTQTPRYLIKTRGQQVTLSCSPISGHRSVSWYQQTPGQGLQFLFEYFSETQRNKGNFPGRFSGRQFSNSRSEMNVSTLELGDSALYLCASSSGTGTEKLFFGSGTQLSVL.

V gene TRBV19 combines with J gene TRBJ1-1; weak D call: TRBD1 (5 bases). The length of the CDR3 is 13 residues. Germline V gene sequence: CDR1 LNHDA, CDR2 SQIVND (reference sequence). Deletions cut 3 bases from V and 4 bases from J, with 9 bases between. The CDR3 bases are TGTGCCAGTAGTATGGCGGGGGTCACTGAAGCTTTCTTT. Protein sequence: CASSMAGVTEAFF.

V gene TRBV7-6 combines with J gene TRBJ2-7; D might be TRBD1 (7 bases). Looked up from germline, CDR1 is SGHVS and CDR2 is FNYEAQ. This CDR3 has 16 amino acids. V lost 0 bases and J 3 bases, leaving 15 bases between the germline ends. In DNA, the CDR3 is TGTGCCAGCAGCTTAGCGCTTGGAGGGGGCTACTACGAGCAGTACTTC. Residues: CASSLALGGGYYEQYF. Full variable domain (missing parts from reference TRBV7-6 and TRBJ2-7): GAGVSQSPRYKVTKRGQDVALRCDPISGHVSLYWYRQALGQGPEFLTYFNYEAQQDKSGLPNDRFSAERPEGSISTLTIQRTEQRDSAMYRCASSLALGGGYYEQYFGPGTRLTVT.

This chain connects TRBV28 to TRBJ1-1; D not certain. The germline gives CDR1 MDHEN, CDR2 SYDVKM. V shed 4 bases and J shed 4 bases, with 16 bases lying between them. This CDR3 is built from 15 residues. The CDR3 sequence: CASSSRESVGTEAFF. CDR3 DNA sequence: TGTGCCAGCAGTTCAAGGGAGTCGGTGGGCACTGAAGCTTTCTTT.